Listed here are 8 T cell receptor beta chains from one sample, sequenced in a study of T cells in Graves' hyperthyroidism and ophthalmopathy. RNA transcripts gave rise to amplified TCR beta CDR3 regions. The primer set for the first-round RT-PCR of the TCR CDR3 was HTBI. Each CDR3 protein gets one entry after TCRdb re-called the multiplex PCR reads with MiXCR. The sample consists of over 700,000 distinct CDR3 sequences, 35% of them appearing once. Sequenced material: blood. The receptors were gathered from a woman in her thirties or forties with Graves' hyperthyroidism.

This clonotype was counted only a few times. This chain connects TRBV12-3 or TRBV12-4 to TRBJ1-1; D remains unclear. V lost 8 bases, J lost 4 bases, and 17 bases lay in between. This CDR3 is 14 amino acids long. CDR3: CASAPGGISTEAFF. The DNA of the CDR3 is TGTGCCAGCGCCCCAGGAGGGATTTCCACTGAAGCTTTCTTT.

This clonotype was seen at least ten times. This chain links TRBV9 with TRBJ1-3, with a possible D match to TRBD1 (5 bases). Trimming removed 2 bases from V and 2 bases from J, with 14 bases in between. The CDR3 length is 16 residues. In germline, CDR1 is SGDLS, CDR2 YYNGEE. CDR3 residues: CASSVKSGRPGNTIYF. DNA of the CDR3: TGTGCCAGCAGCGTCAAATCGGGACGGCCTGGAAACACCATATATTTT.

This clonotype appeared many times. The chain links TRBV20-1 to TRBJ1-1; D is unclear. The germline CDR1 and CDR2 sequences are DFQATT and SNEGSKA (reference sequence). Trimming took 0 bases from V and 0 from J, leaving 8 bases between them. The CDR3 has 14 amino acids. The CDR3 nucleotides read TGCAGTGCTAGAGATCAGTGGTTGAACACTGAAGCTTTCTTT. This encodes CSARDQWLNTEAFF.

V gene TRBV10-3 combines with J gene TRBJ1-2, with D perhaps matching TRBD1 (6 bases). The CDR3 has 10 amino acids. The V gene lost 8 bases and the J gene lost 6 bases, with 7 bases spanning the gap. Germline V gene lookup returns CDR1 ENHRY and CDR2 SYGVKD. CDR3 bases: TGTGCCATCTCAGGGGATGGCTACACCTTC. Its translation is CAISGDGYTF.

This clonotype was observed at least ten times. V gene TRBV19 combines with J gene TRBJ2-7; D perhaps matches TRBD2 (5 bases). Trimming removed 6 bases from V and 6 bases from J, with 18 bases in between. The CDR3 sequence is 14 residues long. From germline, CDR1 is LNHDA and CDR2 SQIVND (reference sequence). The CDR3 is CASRDGKAVSEQYF. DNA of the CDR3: TGTGCCAGTAGAGACGGAAAAGCGGTCTCCGAGCAGTACTTC.

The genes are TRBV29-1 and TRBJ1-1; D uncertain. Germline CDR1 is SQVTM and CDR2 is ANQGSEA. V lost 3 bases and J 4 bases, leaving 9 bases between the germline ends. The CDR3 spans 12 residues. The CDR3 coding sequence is TGCAGCGTTGACGAGCACGCCACTGAAGCTTTCTTT. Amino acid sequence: CSVDEHATEAFF. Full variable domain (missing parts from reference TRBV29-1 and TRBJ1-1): SAVISQKPSRDICQRGTSLTIQCQVDSQVTMMFWYRQQPGQSLTLIATANQGSEATYESGFVIDKFPISRPNLTFSTLTVSNMSPEDSSIYLCSVDEHATEAFFGQGTRLTVV.

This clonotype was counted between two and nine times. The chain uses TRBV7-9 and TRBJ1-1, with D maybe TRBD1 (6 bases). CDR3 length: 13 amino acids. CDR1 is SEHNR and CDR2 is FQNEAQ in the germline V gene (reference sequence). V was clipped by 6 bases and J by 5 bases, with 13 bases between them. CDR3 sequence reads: CASSPGEVTEAFF. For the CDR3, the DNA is TGTGCCAGCAGTCCAGGGGAGGTGACTGAAGCTTTCTTT.

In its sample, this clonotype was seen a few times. The CDR3 loop reads CASSEGGVSLPEAFF. CDR3 DNA sequence: TGTGCCAGCAGCGAGGGGGGGGTGTCCCTCCCTGAAGCTTTCTTT. The chain joins TRBV9 to TRBJ1-1; D might be TRBD1 (6 bases). Germline V CDR1 and CDR2: SGDLS, YYNGEE. The V gene lost 3 bases and the J gene lost 6 bases, with 18 bases spanning the gap. The CDR3 has 15 residues. Variable domain in full (rest from reference TRBV9 and TRBJ1-1): DSGVTQTPKHLITATGQRVTLRCSPRSGDLSVYWYQQSLDQGLQFLIQYYNGEERAKGNILERFSAQQFPDLHSELNLSSLELGDSALYFCASSEGGVSLPEAFFGQGTRLTVV.